The entry below describes one TCR beta chain. The antigen is not known. These data belong to a study of OX40 agonist ivuxolimab in advanced cancers. Study-wide results and limits: The 0.1-3.0 mg/kg partial responders had among the lowest clonal expansion.

Trimming took off 6 bases at V and 2 bases at J, with 12 bases between the two ends. The CDR3 runs to 14 residues. Germline V CDR1 and CDR2: SGHTA, FQGTGA. Repertoires were generated with immunoSEQ multiplex PCR, while TCRdb's copy carries only in-frame clones and drops some. The repertoire includes 25,000 to 30,000 clones, about nine tenths of them detected once, and roughly a tenth sits in the top ten. This TCR was recovered from an adult with an advanced solid tumor such as melanoma, head and neck, liver or kidney cancer. J is TRBJ2-3 and V is TRBV7-3, with D perhaps TRBD1 (5 bases). The specimen was CD4+ or CD8+ T cells sorted from blood, collected in a trial of the OX40 agonist ivuxolimab. The CDR3 DNA reads as TGTGCCAGCAGTCTACGACAGTCCACAGATACGCAGTATTTT. It codes for CASSLRQSTDTQYF.